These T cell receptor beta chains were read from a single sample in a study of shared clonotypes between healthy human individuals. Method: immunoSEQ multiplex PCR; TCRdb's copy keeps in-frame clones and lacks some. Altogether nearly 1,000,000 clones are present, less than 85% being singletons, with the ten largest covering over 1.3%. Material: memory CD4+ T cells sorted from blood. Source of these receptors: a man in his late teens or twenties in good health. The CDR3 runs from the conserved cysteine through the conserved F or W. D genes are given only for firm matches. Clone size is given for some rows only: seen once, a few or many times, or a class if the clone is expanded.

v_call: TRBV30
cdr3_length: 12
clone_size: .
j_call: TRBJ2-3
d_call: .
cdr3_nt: TGTGCCTGGAGTAGCGGCACAGATACGCAGTATTTT
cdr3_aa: CAWSSGTDTQYF

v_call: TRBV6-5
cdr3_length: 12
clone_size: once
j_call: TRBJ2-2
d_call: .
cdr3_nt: TGTGCCAGCAGTTCGGTCACCGGGGAGCTGTTTTTT
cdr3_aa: CASSSVTGELFF

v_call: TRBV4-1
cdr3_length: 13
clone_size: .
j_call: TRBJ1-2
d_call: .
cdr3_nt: TGCGCCAGCAGCCAACCTGGACAGTATGGCTACACCTTC
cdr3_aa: CASSQPGQYGYTF

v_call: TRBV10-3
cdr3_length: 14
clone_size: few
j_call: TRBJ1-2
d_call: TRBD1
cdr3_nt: TGTGCCATCAGGAACCCGACAGGGGGCGGTGGCTACACCTTC
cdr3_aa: CAIRNPTGGGGYTF

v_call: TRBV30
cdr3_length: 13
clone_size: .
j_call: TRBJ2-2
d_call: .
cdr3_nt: TGTGCCTGGAGTTACAGGGATGGCGGGGAGCTGTTTTTT
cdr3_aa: CAWSYRDGGELFF

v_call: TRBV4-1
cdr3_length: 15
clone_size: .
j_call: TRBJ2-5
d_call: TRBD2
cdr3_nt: TGCGCCAGCAGCCAAGTTCTAGCGGGACTGGAGACCCAGTACTTC
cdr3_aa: CASSQVLAGLETQYF

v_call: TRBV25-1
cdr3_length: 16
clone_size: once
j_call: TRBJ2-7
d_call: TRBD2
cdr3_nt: TGTGCCAGCAGTGATGACGTGGGAGGGCTCTCCTACGAGCAGTACTTC
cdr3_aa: CASSDDVGGLSYEQYF

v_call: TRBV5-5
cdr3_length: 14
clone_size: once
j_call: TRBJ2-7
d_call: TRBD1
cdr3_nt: TGTGCCAGCAGCCCGACGACAGGGGGATACGAGCAGTACTTC
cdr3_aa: CASSPTTGGYEQYF

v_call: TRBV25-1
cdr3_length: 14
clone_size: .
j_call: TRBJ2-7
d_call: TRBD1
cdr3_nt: TGTGCCAGCAGTGAGGGGGACAGGCTCGACGAGCAGTACTTC
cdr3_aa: CASSEGDRLDEQYF

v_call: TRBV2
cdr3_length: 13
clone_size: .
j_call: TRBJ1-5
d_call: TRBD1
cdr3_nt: TGTGCCAGCAGACGGGACAGGGGTCAGCCCCAGCATTTT
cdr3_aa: CASRRDRGQPQHF

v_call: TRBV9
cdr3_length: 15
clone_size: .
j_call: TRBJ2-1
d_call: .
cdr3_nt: TGTGCCAGCAGCGTAGTAGCAGGGGAGGTTGGTGAGCAGTTCTTC
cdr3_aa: CASSVVAGEVGEQFF

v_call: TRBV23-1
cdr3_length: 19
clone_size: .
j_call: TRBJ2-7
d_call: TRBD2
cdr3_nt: TGCGCCAGCACCGAGGTCAGGGAGGCGAGCGGGGTTCATTGTTACGAGCAGTACTTC
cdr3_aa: CASTEVREASGVHCYEQYF

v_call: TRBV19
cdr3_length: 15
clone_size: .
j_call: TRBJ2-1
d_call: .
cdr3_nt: TGTGCCAGTAGTGACCCGGGGCGATCTAGGGATGAGCAGTTCTTC
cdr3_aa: CASSDPGRSRDEQFF

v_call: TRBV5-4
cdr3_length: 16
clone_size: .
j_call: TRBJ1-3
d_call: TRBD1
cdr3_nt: TGTGCCAGCAGCTTGGGGGGGAGGACAGGCGGAAACACCATATATTTT
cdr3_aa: CASSLGGRTGGNTIYF

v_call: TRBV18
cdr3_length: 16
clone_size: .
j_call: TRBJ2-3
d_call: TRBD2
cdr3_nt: TGTGCCAGCTCACCCCGGACTAGCGGGACGACAGATACGCAGTATTTT
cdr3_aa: CASSPRTSGTTDTQYF

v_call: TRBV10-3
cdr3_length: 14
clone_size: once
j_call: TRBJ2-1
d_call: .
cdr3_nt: TGTGCCATCAGTGAAGGCGGCGCCCGGGGTGAGCAGTTCTTC
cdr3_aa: CAISEGGARGEQFF

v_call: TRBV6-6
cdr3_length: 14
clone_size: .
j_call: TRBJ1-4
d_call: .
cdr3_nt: TGTGCCAGCAGTAGGTATCAACGAGGGGAAAAACTGTTTTTT
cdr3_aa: CASSRYQRGEKLFF

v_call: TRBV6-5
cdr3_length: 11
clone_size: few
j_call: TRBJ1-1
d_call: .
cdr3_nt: TGTGCCAGTGGTTTACCGACTCAAGCTTTCTTT
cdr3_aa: CASGLPTQAFF

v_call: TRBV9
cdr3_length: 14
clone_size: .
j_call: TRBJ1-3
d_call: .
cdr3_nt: TGTGCCAGCAGCCCCGCTACACCTGGAAACACCATATATTTT
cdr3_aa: CASSPATPGNTIYF

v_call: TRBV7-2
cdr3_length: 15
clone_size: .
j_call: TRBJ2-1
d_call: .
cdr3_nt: TGTGCCAGCAGCTTATCCCCGACTAGTTTCAATGAGCAGTTCTTC
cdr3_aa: CASSLSPTSFNEQFF

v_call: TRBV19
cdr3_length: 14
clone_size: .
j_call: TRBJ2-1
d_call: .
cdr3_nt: TGTGCCAGTAGTATCTCCCCTACTGGAGGTGAGCAGTTCTTC
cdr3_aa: CASSISPTGGEQFF

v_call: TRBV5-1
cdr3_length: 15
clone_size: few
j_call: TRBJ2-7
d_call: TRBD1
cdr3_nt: TGCGCCAGCAGCTTGGCACCGGGACAGTGGTACGAGCAGTACTTC
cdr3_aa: CASSLAPGQWYEQYF

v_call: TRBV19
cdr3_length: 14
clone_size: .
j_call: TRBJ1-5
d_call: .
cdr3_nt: TGTGCCAGTAGTGTAGAATTACAGGGACAGCCCCAGCATTTT
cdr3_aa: CASSVELQGQPQHF

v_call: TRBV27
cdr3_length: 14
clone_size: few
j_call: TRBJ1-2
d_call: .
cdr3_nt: TGTGCCAGCAGCAACGGGCAGGGCAACTATGGCTACACCTTC
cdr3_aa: CASSNGQGNYGYTF

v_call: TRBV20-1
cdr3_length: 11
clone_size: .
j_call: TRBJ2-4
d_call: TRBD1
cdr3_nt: TGCAGTGCTATCCAGGGGGTTAAGCAGTACTTC
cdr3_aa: CSAIQGVKQYF

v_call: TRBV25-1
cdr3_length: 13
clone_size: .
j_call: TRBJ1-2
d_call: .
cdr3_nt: TGTGCCAGCAGTGAAGCCCGGGACTTGGGCTACACCTTC
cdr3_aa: CASSEARDLGYTF

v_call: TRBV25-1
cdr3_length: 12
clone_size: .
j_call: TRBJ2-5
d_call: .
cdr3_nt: TGTGCCAGCAGTGCTGGGATGGAGACCCAGTACTTC
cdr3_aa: CASSAGMETQYF

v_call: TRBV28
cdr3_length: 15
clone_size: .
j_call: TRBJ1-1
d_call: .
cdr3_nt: TGTGCCAGCAGTCTATCTGACCGACTGTACACTGAAGCTTTCTTT
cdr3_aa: CASSLSDRLYTEAFF

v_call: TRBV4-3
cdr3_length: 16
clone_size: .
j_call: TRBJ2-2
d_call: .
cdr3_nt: TGCGCCAGCAGCCCGGCGGAGGGTCAGAACACCGGGGAGCTGTTTTTT
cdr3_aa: CASSPAEGQNTGELFF

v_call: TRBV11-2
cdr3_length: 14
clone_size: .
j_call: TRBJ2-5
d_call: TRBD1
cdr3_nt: TGTGCCAGCAGCTTCGGACAGGCCGCGGAGACCCAGTACTTC
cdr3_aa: CASSFGQAAETQYF

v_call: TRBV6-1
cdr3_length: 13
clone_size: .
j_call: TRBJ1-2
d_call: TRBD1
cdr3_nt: TGTGCCAGCATGAGGACAGGCAACTATGGCTACACCTTC
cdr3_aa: CASMRTGNYGYTF

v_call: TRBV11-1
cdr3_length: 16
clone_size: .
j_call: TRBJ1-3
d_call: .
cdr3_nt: TGTGCCAGCAGCTTCTCACCCGCACGCTCTGGAAACACCATATATTTT
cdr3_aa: CASSFSPARSGNTIYF

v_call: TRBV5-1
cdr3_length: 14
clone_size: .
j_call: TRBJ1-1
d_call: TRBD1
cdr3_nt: TGCGCCAGCAGCTCAAACGGACAGGGGCTCGAAGCTTTCTTT
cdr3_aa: CASSSNGQGLEAFF

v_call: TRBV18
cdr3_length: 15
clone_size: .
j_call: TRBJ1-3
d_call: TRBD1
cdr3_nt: TGTGCCACCTATCCGACAGGGGCCTCTGGAAACACCATATATTTT
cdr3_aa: CATYPTGASGNTIYF

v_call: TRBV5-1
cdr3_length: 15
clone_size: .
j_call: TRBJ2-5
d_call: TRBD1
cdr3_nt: TGCGCCAGCAGCGAAGGACAGGGACTTGTCTTGACCCAGTACTTC
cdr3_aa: CASSEGQGLVLTQYF

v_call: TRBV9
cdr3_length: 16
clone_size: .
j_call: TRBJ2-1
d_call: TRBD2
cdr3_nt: TGTGCCAGCAGCCCACAAGCGGGGGGGATGTACAATGAGCAGTTCTTC
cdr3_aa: CASSPQAGGMYNEQFF

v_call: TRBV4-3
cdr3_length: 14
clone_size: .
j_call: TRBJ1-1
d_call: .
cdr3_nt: TGCGCCAGCAGCCTTAGTCAAATGAACACTGAAGCTTTCTTT
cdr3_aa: CASSLSQMNTEAFF

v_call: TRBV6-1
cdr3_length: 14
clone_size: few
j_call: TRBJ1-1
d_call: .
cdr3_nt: TGTGCCAGCAGTCAAGCAGCACCTAACACTGAAGCTTTCTTT
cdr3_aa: CASSQAAPNTEAFF

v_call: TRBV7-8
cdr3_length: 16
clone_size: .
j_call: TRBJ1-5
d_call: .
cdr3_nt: TGTGCCAGCAGCTTAAGGGCAGACAATTCCAATCAGCCCCAGCATTTT
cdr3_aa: CASSLRADNSNQPQHF

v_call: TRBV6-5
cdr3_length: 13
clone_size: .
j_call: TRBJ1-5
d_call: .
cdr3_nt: TGTGCCAGCAGTGAGACTACAGCACAGCCCCAGCATTTT
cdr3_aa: CASSETTAQPQHF

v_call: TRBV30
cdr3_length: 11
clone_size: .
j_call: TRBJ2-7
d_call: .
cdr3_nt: TGTGCCTGGAGTGTACTGAAAGAGCAGTACTTC
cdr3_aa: CAWSVLKEQYF

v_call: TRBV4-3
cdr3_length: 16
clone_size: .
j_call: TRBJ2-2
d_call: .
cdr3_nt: TGCGCCAGCAGCCAAGTTCCTTTGAGGAACACCGGGGAGCTGTTTTTT
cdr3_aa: CASSQVPLRNTGELFF

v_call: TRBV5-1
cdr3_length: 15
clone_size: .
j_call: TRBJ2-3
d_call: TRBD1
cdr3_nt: TGCGCCAGCAGCCTTACGGACAGGGGCATAGATACGCAGTATTTT
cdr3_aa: CASSLTDRGIDTQYF

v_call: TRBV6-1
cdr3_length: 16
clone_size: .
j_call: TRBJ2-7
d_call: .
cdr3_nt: TGTGCCAGCAGTGAAGTTGGAGGGCCTGGCCGCTACGAGCAGTACTTC
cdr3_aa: CASSEVGGPGRYEQYF